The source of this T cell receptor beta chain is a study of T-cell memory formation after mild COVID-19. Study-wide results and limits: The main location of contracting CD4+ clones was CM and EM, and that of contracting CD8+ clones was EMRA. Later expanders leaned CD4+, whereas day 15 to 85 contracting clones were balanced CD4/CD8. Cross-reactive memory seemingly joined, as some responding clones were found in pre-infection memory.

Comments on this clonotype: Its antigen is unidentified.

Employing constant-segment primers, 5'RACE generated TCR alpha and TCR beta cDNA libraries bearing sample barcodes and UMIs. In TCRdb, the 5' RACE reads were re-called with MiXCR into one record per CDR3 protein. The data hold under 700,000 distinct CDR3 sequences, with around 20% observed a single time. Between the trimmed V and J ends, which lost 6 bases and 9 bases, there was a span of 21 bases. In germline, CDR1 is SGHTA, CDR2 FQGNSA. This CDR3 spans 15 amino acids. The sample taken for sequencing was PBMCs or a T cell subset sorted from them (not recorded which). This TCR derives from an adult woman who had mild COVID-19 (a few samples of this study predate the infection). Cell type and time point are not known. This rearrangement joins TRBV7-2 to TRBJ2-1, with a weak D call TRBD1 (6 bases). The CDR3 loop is CASSSHRQTGSEQFF. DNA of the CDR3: TGTGCCAGCAGTTCCCACCGCCAGACAGGCAGTGAGCAGTTCTTC.